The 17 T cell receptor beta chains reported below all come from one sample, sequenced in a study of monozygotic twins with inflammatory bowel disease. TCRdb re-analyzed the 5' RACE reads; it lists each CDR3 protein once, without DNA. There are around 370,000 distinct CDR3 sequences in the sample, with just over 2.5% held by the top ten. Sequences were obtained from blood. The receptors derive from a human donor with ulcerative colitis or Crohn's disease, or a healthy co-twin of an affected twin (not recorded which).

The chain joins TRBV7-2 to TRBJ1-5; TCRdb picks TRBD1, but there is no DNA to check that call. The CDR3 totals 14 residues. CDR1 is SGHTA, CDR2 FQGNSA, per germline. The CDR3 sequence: CASSSSGEDQPQHF.

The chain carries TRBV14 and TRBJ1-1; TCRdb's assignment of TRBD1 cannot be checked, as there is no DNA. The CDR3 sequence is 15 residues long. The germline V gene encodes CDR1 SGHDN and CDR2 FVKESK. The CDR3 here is CASSPGRGVDTEAFF.

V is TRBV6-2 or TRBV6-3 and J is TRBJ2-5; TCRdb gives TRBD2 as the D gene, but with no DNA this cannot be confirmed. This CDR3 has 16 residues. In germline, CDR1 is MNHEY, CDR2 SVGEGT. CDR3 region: CASSPHASVAQETQYF.

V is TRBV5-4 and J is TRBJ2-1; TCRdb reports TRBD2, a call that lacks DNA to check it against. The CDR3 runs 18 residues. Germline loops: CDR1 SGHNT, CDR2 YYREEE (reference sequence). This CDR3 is CASSLALAGGTSYNEQFF.

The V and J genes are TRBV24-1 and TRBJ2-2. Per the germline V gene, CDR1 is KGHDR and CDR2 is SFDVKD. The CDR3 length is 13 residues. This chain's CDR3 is CATSFAHTGELFF.

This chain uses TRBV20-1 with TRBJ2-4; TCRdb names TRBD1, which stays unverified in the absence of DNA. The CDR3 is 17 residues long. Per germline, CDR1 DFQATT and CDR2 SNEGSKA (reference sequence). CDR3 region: CSAEADPGQGTRNIQYF.

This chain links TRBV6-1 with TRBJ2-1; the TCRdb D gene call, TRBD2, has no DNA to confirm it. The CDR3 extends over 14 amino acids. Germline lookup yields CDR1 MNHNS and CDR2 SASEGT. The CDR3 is CASTAGDSYNEQFF.

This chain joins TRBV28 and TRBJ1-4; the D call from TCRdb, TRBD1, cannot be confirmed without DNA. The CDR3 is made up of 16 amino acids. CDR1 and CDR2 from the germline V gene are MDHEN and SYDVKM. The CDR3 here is CASRTNTGTGAEKLFF.

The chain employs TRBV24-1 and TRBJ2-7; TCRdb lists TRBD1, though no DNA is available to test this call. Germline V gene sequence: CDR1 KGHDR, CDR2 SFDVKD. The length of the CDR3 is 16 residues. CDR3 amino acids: CATSESGTESSYEQYF.

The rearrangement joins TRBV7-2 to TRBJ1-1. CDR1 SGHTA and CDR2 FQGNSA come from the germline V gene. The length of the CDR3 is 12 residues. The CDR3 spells CASSSPNTEAFF.

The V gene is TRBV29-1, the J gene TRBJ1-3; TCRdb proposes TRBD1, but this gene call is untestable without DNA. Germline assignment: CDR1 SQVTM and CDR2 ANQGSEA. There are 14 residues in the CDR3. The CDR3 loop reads CSVADSRSGNTIYF.

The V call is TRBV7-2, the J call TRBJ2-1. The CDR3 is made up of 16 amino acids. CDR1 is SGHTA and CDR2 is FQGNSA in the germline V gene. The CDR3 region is CASSLPRRATDNEQFF.

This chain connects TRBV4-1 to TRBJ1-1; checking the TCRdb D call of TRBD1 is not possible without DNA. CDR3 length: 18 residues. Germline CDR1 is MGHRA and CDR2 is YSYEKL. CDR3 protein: CASSQVNDGHRVSTEAFF.

The CDR3 sequence is CASMPGMTGELFF. V gene TRBV12-3 or TRBV12-4 combines with J gene TRBJ2-2; TCRdb's D call, TRBD1, is unchecked because there is no DNA. This CDR3 comprises 13 residues.

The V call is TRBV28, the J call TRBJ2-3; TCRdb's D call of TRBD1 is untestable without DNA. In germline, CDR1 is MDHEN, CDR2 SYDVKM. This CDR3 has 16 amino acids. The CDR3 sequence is CASTLQGAGVTDTQYF.

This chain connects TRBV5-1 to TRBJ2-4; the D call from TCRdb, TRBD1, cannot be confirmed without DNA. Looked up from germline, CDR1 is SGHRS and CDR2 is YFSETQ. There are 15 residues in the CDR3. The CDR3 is CASTTGGTGTSIQYF. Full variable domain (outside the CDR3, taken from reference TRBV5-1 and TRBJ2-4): KAGVTQTPRYLIKTRGQQVTLSCSPISGHRSVSWYQQTPGQGLQFLFEYFSETQRNKGNFPGRFSGRQFSNSRSEMNVSTLELGDSALYLCASTTGGTGTSIQYFGAGTRLSVL.

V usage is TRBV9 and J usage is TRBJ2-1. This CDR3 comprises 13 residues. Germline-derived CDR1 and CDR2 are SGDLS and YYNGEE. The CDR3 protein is CASSTHMDAEQFF.